This paragraph reports one T cell receptor (beta chain). What it binds is not known. This sample was taken from a study of cytomegalovirus exposure and HLA in healthy donors. Study-wide background: A data release that came early held about 89 million unique TCRs from HLA-typed donors. Of the donors genotyped, some 400 in all, about 82% fell in the Caucasian-associated ancestry cluster.

The PCR contained 60 Vbeta and 13 Jbeta primers. Profiling relied on immunoSEQ multiplex PCR, and the TCRdb table lists in-frame clones only, not all of them. Of roughly 160,000 clones detected, around four fifths appear once; the ten largest clones hold about 1.3%. The ends were cut back, 1 base at V and 0 bases at J, with 7 bases in the middle. The germline CDR1 and CDR2 sequences are SGHVS and FNYEAQ. This CDR3 comprises 15 residues. The study, taken as a whole, reports: V- and J-gene trimming in TCR beta was tied to a missense DCLRE1C variant by an analysis performed later.

V is TRBV7-6 and J is TRBJ1-5; no clear D. The source is a man aged 30-40 years in good health and CMV-seronegative. Sample: PBMCs. The chain's CDR3 is CASSLGGISNQPQHF. The DNA of the CDR3 is TGTGCCAGCAGCTTAGGAGGGATTAGCAATCAGCCCCAGCATTTT.